The 19 T cell receptor beta chains listed next were all sequenced from one sample in a study of cytomegalovirus exposure and HLA in healthy donors (dated by TCRdb to 2017 to 2019). Library preparation was by the immunoSEQ multiplex PCR assay. For the multiplex PCR, a mixture combining 60 forward primers for TCR Vbeta segments and 13 reverse primers for TCR Jbeta segments was used. This is the immuneACCESS table as TCRdb keeps it, with only in-frame sequences that have V and J called. A part of the clones is gone; compared with another copy, unresolved V genes explain less than half, and the rest is unexplained. The sample table lists about 61,000 clones, about 89% of them with a count of one. The ten largest clones represent 1.5% of the sample. Material for sequencing was PBMCs. The origin of the receptors is a man between 25 and 39 years old in good health and CMV-seropositive.

J is TRBJ2-4 and V is TRBV7-9, with 7 bases that match TRBD2. From germline, CDR1 is SEHNR and CDR2 FQNEAQ (reference sequence). The CDR3 contains 15 residues. Trimming cost V 3 bases and J 7 bases; bases outside gene matches: 9. The CDR3 spells CASSFTREGWNIQYF. The CDR3 nucleotides read TGTGCCAGCAGCTTTACAAGGGAGGGGTGGAACATTCAGTACTTC.

J is TRBJ2-5 and V is TRBV6-6; 8 bases match TRBD1. V lost 0 bases, J lost 5 bases, and 8 bases stayed unmatched. Germline CDR1 and CDR2: MNHNY and SVGAGI (reference sequence). The CDR3 has 16 amino acids. CDR3 sequence: CASSYSGQGAGETQYF. The CDR3 bases are TGTGCCAGCAGTTACTCCGGGCAGGGGGCAGGGGAGACCCAGTACTTC.

This chain links TRBV2 with TRBJ1-5, with D perhaps matching TRBD1 (6 bases). The CDR3 extends over 17 amino acids. V gave up 6 bases and J gave up 0 bases, with 18 bases separating them. Germline V CDR1 and CDR2: SNHLY, FYNNEI. In DNA form, the CDR3 reads TGTGCCAGCAGGGGTATTATTCAGGGGAATAGCAATCAGCCCCAGCATTTT. As protein: CASRGIIQGNSNQPQHF.

The rearrangement joins TRBV5-4 to TRBJ1-2, with 7 bases matching TRBD1. V trimming: 2 bases; J trimming: 2 bases; junction bases outside the gene matches: 6. The CDR3 runs to 15 residues. CDR1 SGHNT and CDR2 YYREEE come from the germline V gene (reference sequence). CDR3 nucleotide sequence: TGTGCCAGCAGCTTCCGGGACAGAGGGAACTATGGCTACACCTTC. This gives the protein CASSFRDRGNYGYTF.

This clone was seen just once. The V and J genes are TRBV2 and TRBJ2-2; D is undetermined. The ends were cut back, 7 bases at V and 7 bases at J, with 10 bases in the middle. The germline gives CDR1 SNHLY, CDR2 FYNNEI. The length of the CDR3 is 12 residues. The CDR3 nucleotides are TGTGCCAGCACATACGAGTTCGGGGAGCTGTTTTTT. Translating gives CASTYEFGELFF.

This rearrangement joins TRBV5-1 to TRBJ1-4; 9 bases line up with TRBD1. Germline lookup yields CDR1 SGHRS and CDR2 YFSETQ. This CDR3 has 15 residues. V lost 4 bases, J lost 7 bases, and 8 bases stayed unmatched. CDR3 residues: CASSLGWGQGEKLFF. The CDR3 region has the DNA TGCGCCAGCAGCCTGGGCTGGGGACAGGGTGAAAAACTGTTTTTT.

This chain uses TRBV19 with TRBJ2-1, with D possibly TRBD2 on 6 matching bases. CDR1 and CDR2 (germline): LNHDA, SQIVND (reference sequence). Trimming removed 5 bases at V and 4 bases at J, with 18 bases between. CDR3 length equals 16 residues. In DNA, the CDR3 is TGTGCCAGTAGTGCCCGACTAGTAAGCCTTTACAATGAGCAGTTCTTC. It translates to CASSARLVSLYNEQFF.

The rearrangement links TRBV7-8 to TRBJ1-5; 8 bases match TRBD1. J gave up 0 bases and V 6 bases, and 13 bases lay outside the gene matches. CDR1 is SGHVS and CDR2 is FQNEAQ in the germline V gene. The CDR3 totals 18 residues. The CDR3 coding sequence is TGTGCCAGCAGGCGTGACAGGGGCCTCCAATATAGCAATCAGCCCCAGCATTTT. Encoded protein: CASRRDRGLQYSNQPQHF.

This clone was recorded once. The gene calls are TRBV19 and TRBJ2-1, with 9 bases lining up with TRBD2. This CDR3 is 15 amino acids long. The J segment lost 4 bases and the V segment lost 2 bases, leaving 3 bases of the junction unmatched. Germline V gives CDR1 LNHDA, CDR2 SQIVND (reference sequence). In DNA, the CDR3 is TGTGCCAGTAGTATACTAGCGGGAAAATACAATGAGCAGTTCTTC. Residues: CASSILAGKYNEQFF.

The V call is TRBV18, the J call TRBJ2-5; the match to TRBD2 covers 8 bases. CDR1 is KGHSH, CDR2 LQKENI, per germline. The ends lost 2 bases at V and 5 bases at J; junction bases unmatched: 7. This CDR3 is 15 amino acids long. In DNA form, the CDR3 reads TGTGCCAGCTCACCAAAATACGGCGGGGGGGAGACCCAGTACTTC. Translated: CASSPKYGGGETQYF.

The chain employs TRBV18 and TRBJ1-4; D is uncertain. The CDR3 length is 14 residues. Trimming pared 4 bases from V and 1 base from J, leaving 7 bases between. Looked up from germline, CDR1 is KGHSH and CDR2 is LQKENI. The DNA for the CDR3 is TGTGCCAGCTCACTTAGCATAACTAATGAAAAACTGTTTTTT. It codes for CASSLSITNEKLFF.

This chain connects TRBV6-1 to TRBJ2-7; a possible D gene is TRBD2 (6 bases). The germline V and J ends were trimmed by 2 bases and 2 bases, with 16 bases remaining between them. The CDR3 has 16 residues. Germline lookup yields CDR1 MNHNS and CDR2 SASEGT. The CDR3 DNA follows: TGTGCCAGCAGTGAAATGGTCGGGCGGGGACCCTACGAGCAGTACTTC. Amino acids: CASSEMVGRGPYEQYF.

This sequence joins TRBV18 and TRBJ2-6; D remains ambiguous. CDR3 length equals 15 residues. Per the germline V gene, CDR1 is KGHSH and CDR2 is LQKENI. V lost 4 bases and J 0 bases, leaving 7 bases between the germline ends. In DNA, the CDR3 is TGTGCCAGCTCACTAGTGAGCTCTGGGGCCAACGTCCTGACTTTC. Encoded protein: CASSLVSSGANVLTF.

This clone was picked up a small number of times. This sample also contains other DNA sequences that code for the same CDR3. The rearrangement uses TRBV6-6 and TRBJ1-2; perhaps TRBD1 as D (6 bases). This CDR3 has 12 residues. Trimming pared 6 bases from V and 5 bases from J, leaving 10 bases between. Germline CDR1 reads MNHNY; CDR2 reads SVGAGI (reference sequence). The CDR3 nucleotides are TGTGCCAGCAGAACCGGGACATATGGCTACACCTTC. Protein product: CASRTGTYGYTF.

The chain combines TRBV9 with TRBJ1-2; TRBD1 might be the D (5 bases). This CDR3 has 15 amino acids. Germline loops: CDR1 SGDLS, CDR2 YYNGEE. Trimming stripped 0 bases from V and 2 bases from J, with 11 bases between. DNA of the CDR3: TGTGCCAGCAGCGTAGCGTCAGGGTCCAACTATGGCTACACCTTC. This codes for CASSVASGSNYGYTF.

The rearrangement joins TRBV28 to TRBJ2-7; 7 nucleotides match TRBD1. Germline V gives CDR1 MDHEN, CDR2 SYDVKM. The CDR3 is 13 amino acids. The V segment lost 6 bases and the J segment 4 bases; nucleotides outside the gene matches: 6. The CDR3 nucleotides read TGTGCCAGCAGCTCGGGACAGACTTACGAGCAGTACTTC. Protein product: CASSSGQTYEQYF.

The CDR3 sequence: CAWSEWTGSHEQYF. The CDR3 DNA reads as TGTGCCTGGAGTGAGTGGACAGGGAGCCACGAGCAGTACTTC. The V call is TRBV30, the J call TRBJ2-7; 8 bases line up with TRBD1. The J segment lost 5 bases and the V segment lost 1 base, leaving 7 bases of the junction unmatched. The V gene's germline CDR1 is GTSNPN and CDR2 SVGIG (reference sequence). The CDR3 is 14 residues long.

This chain connects TRBV5-5 to TRBJ1-5; D unclear. V lost 0 bases and J lost 0, with 10 bases in between. The CDR3 contains 16 residues. Germline V gene data show CDR1 as SGHKS and CDR2 as YYEKEE (reference sequence). The CDR3 nucleotides read TGTGCCAGCAGCTTGGTTGCGGGCGATAGCAATCAGCCCCAGCATTTT. Amino acids: CASSLVAGDSNQPQHF.

The CDR3 nucleotides read TGTGCCAGCACTATCCAGGGAGGGCAGAATAATTCACCCCTCCACTTT. It yields the protein CASTIQGGQNNSPLHF. V and J are TRBV6-6 and TRBJ1-6, with D perhaps matching TRBD1 (5 bases). The germline V gene has CDR1 MNHNY and CDR2 SVGAGI (reference sequence). With 7 bases removed from V and 5 bases from J, the gap between germline ends came to 18 bases. The CDR3 is made up of 16 amino acids.